The entry below describes one T cell receptor beta chain. The data derive from a study of blood T cell repertoires in COVID-19. Libraries were prepared by immunoSEQ multiplex PCR; TCRdb keeps only in-frame clonotypes and omits some of them. The table lists approximately 100,000 clones, approximately 83% of them singletons. V was clipped by 5 bases and J by 3 bases; unmatched bases: 11. The CDR3 has 18 amino acids. Germline V gene sequence: CDR1 MNHEY, CDR2 SMNVEV (reference sequence). Membership in each cohort depended on participant-reported clinical history. This receptor was obtained from a woman aged 45-60 years who had recovered from COVID-19. The V call is TRBV27, the J call TRBJ2-3; 13 bases are shared with TRBD2. Sequenced material: PBMCs or T cells enriched from blood (not recorded which). CDR3 residues: CASSQRLAGGGLTDTQYF. CDR3 in DNA: TGTGCCAGCAGTCAACGACTAGCGGGAGGCGGGTTGACAGATACGCAGTATTTT.